The source of this T cell receptor (beta chain) is a study of CD8+ T cells in alopecia areata. Overall study results and limits: Unlike in mice, where it was clearer, TCR sharing across patients was less clear, possibly HLA-related. Scalp sequencing also captures normal skin's resident alphabeta T cells. The study found higher clonality in lesional than normal scalp, especially in alopecia totalis/universalis.

Isolated RNA was reverse transcribed into cDNA used as the sequencing template. Clones were read by immunoSEQ multiplex PCR, and TCRdb kept only the in-frame ones, dropping some. The sample holds approximately 150,000 clones, around two thirds seen once. Germline loops: CDR1 SEHNR, CDR2 FQNEAQ (reference sequence). CDR3 length: 15 residues. In the case of this clone: What it binds is not known. Germline and junction disagree at one end, which may indicate a read error.

The chain has TRBV7-9 and TRBJ1-4; D is perhaps TRBD1 (6 bases). The TCR sequence derives from a human donor in good health. The sequenced sample was CD8+ T cells sorted from blood. The CDR3 protein is CVSSLLKGVNEKLFF. In DNA, the CDR3 is TGTGTCAGCAGCTTGCTTAAGGGGGTTAATGAAAAACTGTTTTTT.